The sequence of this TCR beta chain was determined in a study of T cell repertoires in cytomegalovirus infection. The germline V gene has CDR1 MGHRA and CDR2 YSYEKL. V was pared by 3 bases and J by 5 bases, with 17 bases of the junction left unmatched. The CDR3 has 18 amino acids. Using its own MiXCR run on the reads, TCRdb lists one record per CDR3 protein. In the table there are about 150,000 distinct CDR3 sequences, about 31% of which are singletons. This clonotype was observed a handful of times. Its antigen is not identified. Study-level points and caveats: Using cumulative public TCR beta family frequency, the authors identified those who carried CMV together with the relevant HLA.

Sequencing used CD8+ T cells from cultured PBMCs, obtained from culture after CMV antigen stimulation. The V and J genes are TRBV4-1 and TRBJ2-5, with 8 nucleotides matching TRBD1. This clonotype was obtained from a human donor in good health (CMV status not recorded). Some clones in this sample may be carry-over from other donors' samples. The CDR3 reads CASSQGSRVAGGLETQYF. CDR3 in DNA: TGCGCCAGCAGCCAGGGGAGCAGGGTGGCAGGGGGCCTTGAGACCCAGTACTTC.